These 14 T cell receptor beta chains came from one sample sequenced in a study of T cells in narcolepsy. Sequencing was performed with immunoSEQ multiplex PCR; in TCRdb, only in-frame clones are kept and a portion is missing. The profile shows about 33,000 clones, around 90% of them singletons. Sequenced sample: CD45RA- memory CD4+ T cells from PBMCs. These receptors came from a human donor with narcolepsy.

The V and J genes are TRBV18 and TRBJ2-7, with TRBD1 identical over 7 bases. The CDR3 covers 14 residues. Germline V gene sequence: CDR1 KGHSH, CDR2 LQKENI. The V gene end was trimmed by 0 bases and the J gene end by 1 base; junction bases not matched to a gene: 0. CDR3 DNA: TGTGCCAGCTCACCACCGGGACAGTCCTACGAGCAGTACTTC. It yields the protein CASSPPGQSYEQYF.

The V gene is TRBV9, the J gene TRBJ2-3; 11 bases fit TRBD2. V lost 0 bases to trimming and J lost 2 bases; unmatched junction nucleotides: 11. The CDR3 sequence is 19 residues long. Looked up from germline, CDR1 is SGDLS and CDR2 is YYNGEE. As DNA, the CDR3 is TGTGCCAGCAGCGTAGGATTACTAGCGGGAGTCCGAGCCACAGATACGCAGTATTTT. Translating gives CASSVGLLAGVRATDTQYF. The full variable domain, with the rest looked up from reference TRBV9 and TRBJ2-3, is DSGVTQTPKHLITATGQRVTLRCSPRSGDLSVYWYQQSLDQGLQFLIQYYNGEERAKGNILERFSAQQFPDLHSELNLSSLELGDSALYFCASSVGLLAGVRATDTQYFGPGTRLTVL.

The chain joins TRBV7-8 to TRBJ1-2; 9 positions agree with TRBD1. The V gene end was trimmed by 5 bases and the J gene end by 7 bases; junction bases not matched to a gene: 11. The CDR3 runs 15 residues. Per germline, CDR1 SGHVS and CDR2 FQNEAQ. CDR3: CASSNEAGTGTGYTF. The CDR3 DNA sequence: TGTGCCAGCAGCAACGAGGCCGGGACAGGGACTGGCTACACCTTC.

The CDR3 reads CASSPGQAANYGYTF. The CDR3 DNA sequence: TGTGCCAGCAGTCCGGGACAGGCAGCTAACTATGGCTACACCTTC. V is TRBV6-1 and J is TRBJ1-2, with TRBD1 matching over 8 bases. J gave up 0 bases and V 5 bases, and 5 bases lay outside the gene matches. In germline, CDR1 is MNHNS, CDR2 SASEGT. CDR3 size: 15 residues.

The chain recombines TRBV18 with TRBJ1-1; TRBD1 might be the D (6 bases). Trimming took off 4 bases at V and 4 bases at J, with 13 bases between the two ends. Per the germline V gene, CDR1 is KGHSH and CDR2 is LQKENI. The CDR3 spans 14 residues. The CDR3 protein is CASSLLDRSTEAFF. As DNA, the CDR3 is TGTGCCAGCTCACTTCTTGACAGGAGCACTGAAGCTTTCTTT.

The chain is built from TRBV10-3 and TRBJ1-5; 7 bases align to TRBD1. This CDR3 is built from 13 residues. From germline, CDR1 is ENHRY and CDR2 SYGVKD. Losses at the gene ends were 6 bases for V and 3 bases for J; bases not matched to a gene: 2. The DNA of the CDR3 is TGTGCCATCAGACAGGGGTTCAATCAGCCCCAGCATTTT. Translated: CAIRQGFNQPQHF.

This chain links TRBV28 with TRBJ1-5; D unresolved. Per germline, CDR1 MDHEN and CDR2 SYDVKM. V lost 3 bases, J lost 0 bases, and 15 bases lay in between. There are 17 residues in the CDR3. DNA of the CDR3: TGTGCCAGCAGTTTTCTCAGGCGGCGCCTTAGCAATCAGCCCCAGCATTTT. This sequence encodes CASSFLRRRLSNQPQHF. The variable domain in full, with the rest retrieved from reference TRBV28 and TRBJ1-5, is DVKVTQSSRYLVKRTGEKVFLECVQDMDHENMFWYRQDPGLGLRLIYFSYDVKMKEKGDIPEGYSVSREKKERFSLILESASTNQTSMYLCASSFLRRRLSNQPQHFGDGTRLSIL.

The V gene is TRBV7-8, the J gene TRBJ2-1, with D possibly matching TRBD2 (5 bases). CDR3 length: 16 residues. From germline, CDR1 is SGHVS and CDR2 FQNEAQ. The V end was cut by 3 bases, the J end by 6 bases, with 18 bases between. The CDR3 DNA sequence: TGTGCCAGCAGCTTGAGGGTTAGCGCTGGGATCAATGAGCAGTTCTTC. It translates to CASSLRVSAGINEQFF.

The rearrangement joins TRBV18 to TRBJ1-1, with unresolved D. This CDR3 is built from 14 residues. Germline V gene data show CDR1 as KGHSH and CDR2 as LQKENI. V dropped 5 bases and J dropped 1 base, with 11 bases sitting between them. CDR3 nucleotide sequence: TGTGCCAGCTCATTCTTTCGGGGGAACACTGAAGCTTTCTTT. Its protein is CASSFFRGNTEAFF.

V usage is TRBV7-6 and J usage is TRBJ1-1; 7 bases are a match to TRBD1. Trimming took 2 bases from V and 5 from J; bases not matched to a gene: 5. CDR3 length equals 14 residues. From germline, CDR1 is SGHVS and CDR2 FNYEAQ. The DNA for the CDR3 is TGTGCCAGCAGCTTAACCAACAGGGGAACTGAAGCTTTCTTT. This sequence encodes CASSLTNRGTEAFF.

V and J are TRBV21-1 and TRBJ1-6. TRBV21-1 is a pseudogene locus. The CDR3 contains 16 residues. As DNA, the CDR3 is TGTGCCAGCAGCAAAGTTGAGGTCTCCTATAATTCACCCCTCCACTTT. Translating gives CASSKVEVSYNSPLHF.

CDR3 loop: CASSQDLGVSSPLHF. The CDR3 nucleotides read TGTGCCAGCAGCCAAGATCTGGGGGTCAGTTCACCCCTCCACTTT. This chain links TRBV4-2 with TRBJ1-6; perhaps TRBD1 as D (5 bases). Trimming shortened V by 0 bases and J by 9 bases, and 12 bases separated the two germline ends. This CDR3 has 15 amino acids. Germline CDR1 LGHNA, CDR2 YNFKEQ.

The chain links TRBV5-1 to TRBJ2-5, with 9 positions matching TRBD1. Germline V gene lookup returns CDR1 SGHRS and CDR2 YFSETQ. V lost 4 bases, J lost 5 bases, and 12 bases stayed unmatched. The CDR3 loop spans 16 amino acids. The CDR3 nucleotides are TGCGCCAGCAGCACAAATGGACAGGGGCAGGAGGAGACCCAGTACTTC. This translates into CASSTNGQGQEETQYF.

This clone was counted a few times. This chain joins TRBV9 and TRBJ1-3; D might be TRBD1 (5 bases). Trimming left V 8 bases short and J 0 bases short, with 9 bases between. The germline V gene encodes CDR1 SGDLS and CDR2 YYNGEE. This CDR3 comprises 13 residues. This chain's CDR3 is CASQGPSGNTIYF. The CDR3 DNA reads TGTGCCAGTCAGGGACCCTCTGGAAACACCATATATTTT. The full variable domain, in which reference TRBV9 and TRBJ1-3 provide the parts outside the CDR3, is DSGVTQTPKHLITATGQRVTLRCSPRSGDLSVYWYQQSLDQGLQFLIQYYNGEERAKGNILERFSAQQFPDLHSELNLSSLELGDSALYFCASQGPSGNTIYFGEGSWLTVV.